This T cell receptor beta chain originates from a study of human CD4 T cells and Enterobacteriaceae. Germline V gene data show CDR1 as SNHLY and CDR2 as FYNNEI. V was clipped by 6 bases and J by 5 bases; unmatched bases: 8. The CDR3 runs 14 residues. All CD4+ cells other than CD45RA+CCR7+CD95- naive cells were sorted as memory, over 98% pure. Blood from healthy donors was obtained in Switzerland from donation centers. Before sorting, cells positive for CD8, CD14, CD16, CD56, CD19 or bright CD25 were removed. Detection sensitivity for ex vivo total memory CD4+ was one cell in 200,000. Generated by immunoSEQ multiplex PCR, the TCRdb table keeps only in-frame clones and is missing some. This sample yields about 29,000 clones, of which around four fifths are seen a single time; 1.7% belongs to the top ten. General observations from the study: Matching to same-donor CFSE-low cultures alone inferred ex vivo clonotype reactivity.

To note about this clone: The antigen is unknown.

The clonotype originates from a human donor in good health. The gene calls are TRBV2 and TRBJ1-1; TRBD1 agrees at 8 bases. Sequenced input: memory CD4+ T cells from blood. The CDR3 region has the DNA TGTGCCAGCAGCCTCAGGGGGCGCGGGACTGAAGCTTTCTTT. Translating gives CASSLRGRGTEAFF.